This entry lists 11 T cell receptor beta chains sequenced from one sample in a study of blood T cell repertoires in COVID-19. TCRdb's table, derived via immunoSEQ multiplex PCR, lists solely in-frame clones and lacks some. Among 450,000 or so clones listed, roughly 88% were seen once. Sequenced material: PBMCs or T cells enriched from blood (not recorded which). These receptors all come from a man between 18 and 29 years old who had recovered from COVID-19.

The chain couples TRBV5-1 to TRBJ1-1, with 7 nucleotides matching TRBD1. Per the germline V gene, CDR1 is SGHRS and CDR2 is YFSETQ. V lost 4 bases, J lost 2 bases, and 5 bases stayed unmatched. The CDR3 contains 14 residues. CDR3 sequence reads: CASSGGQRNTEAFF. The CDR3 DNA follows: TGCGCCAGCAGCGGGGGACAGCGAAACACTGAAGCTTTCTTT.

CDR3 DNA: TGTGCCAGTATGCTAGCGGGAGGCTCCGGGGGGGAGCTGTTTTTT. Amino acids: CASMLAGGSGGELFF. J is TRBJ2-2 and V is TRBV19; 11 nucleotides align to TRBD2. Germline lookup yields CDR1 LNHDA and CDR2 SQIVND (reference sequence). J gave up 8 bases and V 7 bases, and 9 bases lay outside the gene matches. The CDR3 runs to 15 residues.

This chain joins TRBV6-5 and TRBJ2-7; 8 nucleotides match TRBD1. V lost 2 bases and J lost 3; bases outside the gene matches: 3. The CDR3 is made up of 14 amino acids. Germline lookup yields CDR1 MNHEY and CDR2 SVGAGI. CDR3 sequence (DNA): TGTGCCAGCAGTTACGCAGGGGGCGACTACGAGCAGTACTTC. Protein product: CASSYAGGDYEQYF.

This chain joins TRBV28 and TRBJ2-3; a weak D match, TRBD2 (6 bases). The CDR3 totals 14 residues. Per the germline V gene, CDR1 is MDHEN and CDR2 is SYDVKM. V gave up 10 bases and J gave up 0 bases, with 14 bases separating them. CDR3 sequence: CATNSGASTDTQYF. Written as DNA, the CDR3 is TGTGCCACCAATAGCGGTGCTAGCACAGATACGCAGTATTTT.

This chain joins TRBV23-1 and TRBJ1-6; 9 positions agree with TRBD1. TRBV23-1 is noted as an ORF with a role that remains uncertain. This CDR3 has 18 residues. J gave up 9 bases and V 4 bases, and 16 bases lay outside the gene matches. The CDR3 sequence is CASSRTEYGTGFGSPLHF. The CDR3, as DNA: TGCGCCAGCAGTCGAACCGAGTACGGGACAGGGTTTGGTTCACCCCTCCACTTT.

This chain connects TRBV6-1 to TRBJ1-3; D is undetermined. Trimming took off 3 bases at V and 6 bases at J, with 12 bases between the two ends. CDR3 length equals 14 residues. Germline V lookup: CDR1 MNHNS, CDR2 SASEGT. CDR3 bases: TGTGCCAGCAGTGACAGACTTGGTCTAAACACCATATATTTT. The encoded protein is CASSDRLGLNTIYF.

This chain uses TRBV7-9 with TRBJ1-2, with D perhaps TRBD1 (6 bases). CDR1 is SEHNR and CDR2 is FQNEAQ in the germline V gene (reference sequence). Trimming took off 8 bases at V and 5 bases at J, with 12 bases between the two ends. The CDR3 is 12 residues long. In nucleotides, the CDR3 is TGTGCCAGCCAGGGTCAGGGGTATGGCTACACCTTC. Translating it yields CASQGQGYGYTF.

The rearrangement uses TRBV19 and TRBJ1-2; 8 positions match TRBD1. Germline V lookup: CDR1 LNHDA, CDR2 SQIVND (reference sequence). With 9 bases clipped from V and 5 bases from J, the junction kept 8 bases outside the gene matches. The CDR3 totals 13 residues. DNA of the CDR3: TGTGCCAGCGGAACAGGGGGGACATATGGCTACACCTTC. Its protein product is CASGTGGTYGYTF.

The chain joins TRBV6-5 to TRBJ1-2; 7 bases line up with TRBD1. V dropped 5 bases and J dropped 3; count of bases not matched to a gene: 9. Per the germline V gene, CDR1 is MNHEY and CDR2 is SVGAGI. The CDR3 totals 15 residues. The DNA for the CDR3 is TGTGCCAGCAGTCACGGGACAGCGGGGGACTATGGCTACACCTTC. Translation: CASSHGTAGDYGYTF.

The chain couples TRBV2 to TRBJ2-1, with a possible D match to TRBD1 (7 bases). The CDR3 extends over 14 amino acids. Trimming cost V 9 bases and J 6 bases, with 18 bases left between them. Germline V gene sequence: CDR1 SNHLY, CDR2 FYNNEI. CDR3 nucleotides: TGTGCCAGTGGGTCAGGGGGGTCAATCAATGAGCAGTTCTTC. Encoded protein: CASGSGGSINEQFF. The whole variable domain, filled in from reference TRBV2 and TRBJ2-1, reads EPEVTQTPSHQVTQMGQEVILRCVPISNHLYFYWYRQILGQKVEFLVSFYNNEISEKSEIFDDQFSVERPDGSNFTLKIRSTKLEDSAMYFCASGSGGSINEQFFGPGTRLTVL.

This sequence joins TRBV5-1 and TRBJ2-7; 7 bases fit TRBD2. The CDR3 spans 14 residues. Germline assignment: CDR1 SGHRS and CDR2 YFSETQ. V was clipped by 4 bases and J by 2 bases; unmatched bases: 6. CDR3 in amino acids: CASSITAGTYEQYF. The CDR3 region has the DNA TGCGCCAGCAGCATTACAGCGGGGACCTACGAGCAGTACTTC.